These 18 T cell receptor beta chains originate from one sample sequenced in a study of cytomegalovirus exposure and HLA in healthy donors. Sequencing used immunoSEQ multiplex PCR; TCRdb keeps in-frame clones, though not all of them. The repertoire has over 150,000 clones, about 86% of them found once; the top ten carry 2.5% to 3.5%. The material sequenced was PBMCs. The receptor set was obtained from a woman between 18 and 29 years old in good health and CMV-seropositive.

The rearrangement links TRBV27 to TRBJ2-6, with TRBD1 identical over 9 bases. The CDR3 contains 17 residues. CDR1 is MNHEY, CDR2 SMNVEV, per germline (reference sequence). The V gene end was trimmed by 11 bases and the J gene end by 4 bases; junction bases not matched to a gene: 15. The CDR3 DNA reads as TGTGCCGTCGGAAGGGGACAGGGCTCCTTCGGGGCCAACGTCCTGACTTTC. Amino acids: CAVGRGQGSFGANVLTF. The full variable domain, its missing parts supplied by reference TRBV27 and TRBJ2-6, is EAQVTQNPRYLITVTGKKLTVTCSQNMNHEYMSWYRQDPGLGLRQIYYSMNVEVTDKGDVPEGYKVSRKEKRNFPLILESPSPNQTSLYFCAVGRGQGSFGANVLTFGAGSRLTVL.

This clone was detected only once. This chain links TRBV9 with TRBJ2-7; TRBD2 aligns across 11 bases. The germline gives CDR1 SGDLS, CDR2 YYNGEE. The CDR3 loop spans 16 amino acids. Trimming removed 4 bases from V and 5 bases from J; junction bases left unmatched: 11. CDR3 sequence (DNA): TGTGCCAGCAGCCCCACAACTAGCGGGGGAGTCAACGAGCAGTACTTC. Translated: CASSPTTSGGVNEQYF.

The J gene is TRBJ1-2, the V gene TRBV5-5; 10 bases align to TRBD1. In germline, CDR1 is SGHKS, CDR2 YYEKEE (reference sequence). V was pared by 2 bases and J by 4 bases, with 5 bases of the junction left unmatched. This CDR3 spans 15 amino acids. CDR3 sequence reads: CASSFDRGLGYGYTF. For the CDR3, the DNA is TGTGCCAGCAGCTTCGACAGGGGGCTCGGCTATGGCTACACCTTC.

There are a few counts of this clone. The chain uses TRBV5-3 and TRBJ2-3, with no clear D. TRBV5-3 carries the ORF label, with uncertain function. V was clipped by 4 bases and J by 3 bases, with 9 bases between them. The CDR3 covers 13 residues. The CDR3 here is CARSPRITDTQYF. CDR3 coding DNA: TGTGCCAGAAGCCCCAGGATTACAGATACGCAGTATTTT.

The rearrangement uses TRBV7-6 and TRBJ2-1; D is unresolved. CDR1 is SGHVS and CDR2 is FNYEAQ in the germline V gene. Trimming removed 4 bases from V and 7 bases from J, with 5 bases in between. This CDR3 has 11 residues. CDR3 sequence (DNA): TGTGCCAGCAGCTCGACAAATGAGCAGTTCTTC. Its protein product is CASSSTNEQFF.

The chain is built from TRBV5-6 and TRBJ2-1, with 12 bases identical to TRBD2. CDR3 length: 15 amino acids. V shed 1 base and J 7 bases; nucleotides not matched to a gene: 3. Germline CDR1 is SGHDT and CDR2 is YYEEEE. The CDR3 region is CASSLQTSGGNEQFF. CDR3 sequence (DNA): TGTGCCAGCAGCTTGCAAACTAGCGGGGGGAATGAGCAGTTCTTC.

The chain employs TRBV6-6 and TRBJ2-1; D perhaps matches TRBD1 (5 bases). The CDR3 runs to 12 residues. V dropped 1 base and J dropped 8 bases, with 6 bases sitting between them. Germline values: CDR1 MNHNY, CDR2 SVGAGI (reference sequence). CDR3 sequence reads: CASSYWGDEQFF. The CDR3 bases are TGTGCCAGCAGTTACTGGGGCGATGAGCAGTTCTTC.

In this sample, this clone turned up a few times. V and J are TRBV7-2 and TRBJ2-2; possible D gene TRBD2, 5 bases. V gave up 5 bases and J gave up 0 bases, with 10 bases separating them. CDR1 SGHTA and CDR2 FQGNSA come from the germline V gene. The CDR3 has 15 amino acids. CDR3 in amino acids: CASSRRGTNTGELFF. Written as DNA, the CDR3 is TGTGCCAGCAGCCGACGGGGAACGAACACCGGGGAGCTGTTTTTT.

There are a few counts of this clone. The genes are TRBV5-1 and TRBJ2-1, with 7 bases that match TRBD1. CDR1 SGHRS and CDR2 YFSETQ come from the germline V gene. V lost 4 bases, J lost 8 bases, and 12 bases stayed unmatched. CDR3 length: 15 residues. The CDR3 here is CASSRTPNQGDEQFF. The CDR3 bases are TGCGCCAGCAGCCGAACGCCAAACCAGGGGGATGAGCAGTTCTTC.

DNA of the CDR3: TGTGCTAGTGGTTTATACAGGGTCTTATATGGCTACACCTTC. Translated: CASGLYRVLYGYTF. This sequence joins TRBV12-5 and TRBJ1-2, with a weak D call TRBD1 (6 bases). Trimming stripped 3 bases from V and 5 bases from J, with 13 bases between. Looked up from germline, CDR1 is LGHNT and CDR2 is FRNRAP. The CDR3 totals 14 residues.

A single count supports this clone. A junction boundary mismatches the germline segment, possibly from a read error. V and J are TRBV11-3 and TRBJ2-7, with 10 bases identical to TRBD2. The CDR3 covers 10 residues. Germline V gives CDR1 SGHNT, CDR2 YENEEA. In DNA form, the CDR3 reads TGTGCCAGCAGCTTTCTAGCGGGGGACTTC. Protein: CASSFLAGDF.

This chain's CDR3 is CASSLDRNQPQHF. The CDR3 DNA reads as TGTGCCAGCAGCCTAGACAGAAATCAGCCCCAGCATTTT. The chain is built from TRBV7-8 and TRBJ1-5; weak D call: TRBD1 (5 bases). The length of the CDR3 is 13 residues. V lost 5 bases and J lost 4, with 9 bases in between. CDR1 is SGHVS, CDR2 FQNEAQ, per germline.

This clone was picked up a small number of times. For the CDR3, the DNA is TGTGCCAGCAGCGCGACAGGGAGATATGGCTACACCTTC. Translated: CASSATGRYGYTF. The chain carries TRBV9 and TRBJ1-2; 7 bases match TRBD1. Germline V gene sequence: CDR1 SGDLS, CDR2 YYNGEE. This CDR3 is 13 amino acids long. V was clipped by 3 bases and J by 5 bases; unmatched bases: 4.

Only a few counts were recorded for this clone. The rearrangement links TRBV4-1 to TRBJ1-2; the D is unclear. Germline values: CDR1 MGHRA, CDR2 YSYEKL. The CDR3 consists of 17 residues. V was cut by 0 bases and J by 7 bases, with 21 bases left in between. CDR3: CASSQDHDNREPSGYTF. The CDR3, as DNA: TGCGCCAGCAGCCAAGATCATGATAATAGGGAGCCGAGTGGCTACACCTTC.

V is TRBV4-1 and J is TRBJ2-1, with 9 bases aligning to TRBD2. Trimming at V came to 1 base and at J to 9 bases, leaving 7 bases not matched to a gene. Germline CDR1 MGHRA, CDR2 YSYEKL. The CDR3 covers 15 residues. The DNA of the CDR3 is TGCGCCAGCAGCCAAGGGCGGGGGGGCGACAGTGAGCAGTTCTTC. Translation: CASSQGRGGDSEQFF.

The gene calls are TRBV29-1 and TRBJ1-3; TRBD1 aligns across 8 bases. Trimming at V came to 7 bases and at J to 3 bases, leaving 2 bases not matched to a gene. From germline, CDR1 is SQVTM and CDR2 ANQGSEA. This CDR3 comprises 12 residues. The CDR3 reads CSAQGGGNTIYF. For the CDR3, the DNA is TGCAGCGCACAGGGGGGTGGAAACACCATATATTTT.

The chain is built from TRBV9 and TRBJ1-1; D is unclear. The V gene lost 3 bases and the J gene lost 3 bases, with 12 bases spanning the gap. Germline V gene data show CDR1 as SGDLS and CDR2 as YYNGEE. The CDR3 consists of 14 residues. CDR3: CASSAAGGYTEAFF. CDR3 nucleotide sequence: TGTGCCAGCAGCGCAGCGGGTGGGTACACTGAAGCTTTCTTT.

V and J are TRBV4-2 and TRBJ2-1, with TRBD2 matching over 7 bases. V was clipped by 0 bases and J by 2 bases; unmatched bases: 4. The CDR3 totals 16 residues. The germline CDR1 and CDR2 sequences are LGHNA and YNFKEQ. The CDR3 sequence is CASSQDWSGAYNEQFF. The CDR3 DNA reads TGTGCCAGCAGCCAAGATTGGAGCGGGGCCTACAATGAGCAGTTCTTC.